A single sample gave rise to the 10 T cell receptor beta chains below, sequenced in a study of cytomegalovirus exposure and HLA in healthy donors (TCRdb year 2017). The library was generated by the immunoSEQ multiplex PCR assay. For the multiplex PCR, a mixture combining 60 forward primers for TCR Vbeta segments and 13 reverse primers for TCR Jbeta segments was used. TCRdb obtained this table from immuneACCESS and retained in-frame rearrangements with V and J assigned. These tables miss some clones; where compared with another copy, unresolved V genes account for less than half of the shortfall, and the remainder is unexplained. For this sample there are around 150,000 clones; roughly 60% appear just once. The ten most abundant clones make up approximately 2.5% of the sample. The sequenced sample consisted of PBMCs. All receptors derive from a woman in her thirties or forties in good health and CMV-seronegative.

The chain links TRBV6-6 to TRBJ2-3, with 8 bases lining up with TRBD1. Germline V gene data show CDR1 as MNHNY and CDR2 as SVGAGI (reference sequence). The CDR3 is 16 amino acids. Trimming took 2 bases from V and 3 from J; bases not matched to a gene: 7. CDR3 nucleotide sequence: TGTGCCAGCAGTTACCGCGGACAGGGTGTGACAGATACGCAGTATTTT. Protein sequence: CASSYRGQGVTDTQYF.

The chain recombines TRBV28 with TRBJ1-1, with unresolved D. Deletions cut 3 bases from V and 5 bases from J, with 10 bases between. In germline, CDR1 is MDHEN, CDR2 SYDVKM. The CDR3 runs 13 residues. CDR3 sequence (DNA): TGTGCCAGCAGTTTCCGGGGAAGGACTGAAGCTTTCTTT. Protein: CASSFRGRTEAFF.

Here the CDR3 reads CASSVVGDSPYEQYF. The CDR3, as DNA: TGTGCCAGCAGCGTAGTGGGGGACTCCCCCTACGAGCAGTACTTC. The chain has TRBV9 and TRBJ2-7; TRBD2 is a possible D gene (6 bases). V gave up 0 bases and J gave up 2 bases, with 12 bases separating them. Looked up from germline, CDR1 is SGDLS and CDR2 is YYNGEE. The CDR3 runs 15 residues.

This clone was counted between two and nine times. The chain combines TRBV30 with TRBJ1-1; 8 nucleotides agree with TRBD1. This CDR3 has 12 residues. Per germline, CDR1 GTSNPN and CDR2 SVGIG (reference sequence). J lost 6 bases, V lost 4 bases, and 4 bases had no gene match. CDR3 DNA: TGTGCCTGGACAACAGGGGGTTCTGAAGCTTTCTTT. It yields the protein CAWTTGGSEAFF.

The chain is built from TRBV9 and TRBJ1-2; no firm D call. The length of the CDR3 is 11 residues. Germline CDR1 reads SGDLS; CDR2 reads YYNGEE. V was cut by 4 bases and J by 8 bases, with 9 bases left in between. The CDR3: CASSSRGGYTF. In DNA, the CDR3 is TGTGCCAGCAGCTCCCGTGGCGGCTACACCTTC.

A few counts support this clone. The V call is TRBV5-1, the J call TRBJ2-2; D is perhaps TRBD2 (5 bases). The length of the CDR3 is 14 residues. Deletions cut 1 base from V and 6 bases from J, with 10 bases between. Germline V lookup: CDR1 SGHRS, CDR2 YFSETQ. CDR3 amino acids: CASSLLSVPGELFF. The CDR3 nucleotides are TGCGCCAGCAGCTTGCTTAGCGTCCCCGGGGAGCTGTTTTTT.

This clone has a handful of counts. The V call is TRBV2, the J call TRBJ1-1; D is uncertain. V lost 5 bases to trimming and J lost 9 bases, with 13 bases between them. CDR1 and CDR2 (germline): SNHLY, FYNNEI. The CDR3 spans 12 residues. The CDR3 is CASSPSGRKAFF. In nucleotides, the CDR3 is TGTGCCAGCAGTCCGTCAGGTAGAAAAGCTTTCTTT. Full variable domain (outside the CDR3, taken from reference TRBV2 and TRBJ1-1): EPEVTQTPSHQVTQMGQEVILRCVPISNHLYFYWYRQILGQKVEFLVSFYNNEISEKSEIFDDQFSVERPDGSNFTLKIRSTKLEDSAMYFCASSPSGRKAFFGQGTRLTVV.

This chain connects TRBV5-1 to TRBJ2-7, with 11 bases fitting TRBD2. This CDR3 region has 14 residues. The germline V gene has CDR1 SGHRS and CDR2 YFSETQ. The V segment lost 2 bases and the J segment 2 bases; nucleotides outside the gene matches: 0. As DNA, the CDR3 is TGCGCCAGCAGCTTACTAGCGGGGGCCTACGAGCAGTACTTC. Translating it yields CASSLLAGAYEQYF.

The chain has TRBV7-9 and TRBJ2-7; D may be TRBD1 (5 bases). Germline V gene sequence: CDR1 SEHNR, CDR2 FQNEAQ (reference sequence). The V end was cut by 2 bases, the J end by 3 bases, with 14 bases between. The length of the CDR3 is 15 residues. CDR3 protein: CASSLSVDTDYEQYF. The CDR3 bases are TGTGCCAGCAGCTTATCGGTGGACACAGACTACGAGCAGTACTTC.

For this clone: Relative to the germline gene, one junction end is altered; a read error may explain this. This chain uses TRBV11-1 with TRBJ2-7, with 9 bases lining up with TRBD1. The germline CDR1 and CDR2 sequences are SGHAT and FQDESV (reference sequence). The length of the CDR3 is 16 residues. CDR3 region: CASSSRGTGSSYGQYF. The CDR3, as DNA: TGTGCCAGCAGCTCAAGGGGGACAGGGAGCTCCTACGGGCAGTACTTC.